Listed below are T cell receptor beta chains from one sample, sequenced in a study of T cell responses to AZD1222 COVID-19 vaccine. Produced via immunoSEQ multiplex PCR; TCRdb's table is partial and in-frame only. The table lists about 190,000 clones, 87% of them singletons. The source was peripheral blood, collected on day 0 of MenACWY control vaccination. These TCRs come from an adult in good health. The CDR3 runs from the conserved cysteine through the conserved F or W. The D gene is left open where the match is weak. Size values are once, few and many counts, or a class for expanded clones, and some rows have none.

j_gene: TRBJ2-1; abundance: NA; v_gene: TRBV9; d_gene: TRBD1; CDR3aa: CASSAPTGRNEQFF; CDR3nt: TGTGCCAGCAGCGCCCCGACAGGGCGCAATGAGCAGTTCTTC
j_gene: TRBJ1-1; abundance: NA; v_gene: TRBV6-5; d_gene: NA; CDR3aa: CASSYSKGGTEAFF; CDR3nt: TGTGCCAGCAGTTACTCGAAAGGGGGCACTGAAGCTTTCTTT
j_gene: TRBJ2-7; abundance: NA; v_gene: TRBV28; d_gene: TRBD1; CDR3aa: CASIKAGTGSEQYF; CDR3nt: TGTGCCAGCATCAAAGCCGGGACAGGGAGCGAGCAGTACTTC
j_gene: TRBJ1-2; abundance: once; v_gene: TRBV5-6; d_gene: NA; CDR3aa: CASSLDAGASNYGYTF; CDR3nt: TGTGCCAGCAGCTTGGATGCTGGGGCTTCTAACTATGGCTACACCTTC
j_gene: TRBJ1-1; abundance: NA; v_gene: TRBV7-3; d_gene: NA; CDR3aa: CASSPTGTRGTEAFF; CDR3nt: TGTGCCAGCAGCCCTACCGGCACTCGGGGCACTGAAGCTTTCTTT
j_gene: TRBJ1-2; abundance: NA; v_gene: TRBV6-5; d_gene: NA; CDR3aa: CASSHVSSGYTF; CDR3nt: TGTGCCAGCAGTCACGTTTCAAGCGGCTACACCTTC
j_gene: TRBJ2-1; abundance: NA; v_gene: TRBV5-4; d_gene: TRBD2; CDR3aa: CASSPRGGAAYNEQFF; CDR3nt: TGTGCCAGCAGCCCACGGGGGGGAGCGGCCTACAATGAGCAGTTCTTC
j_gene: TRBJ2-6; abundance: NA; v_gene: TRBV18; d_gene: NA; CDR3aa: CASSPPVQGLTGANVLTF; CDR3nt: TGTGCCAGCTCACCACCGGTGCAGGGCCTCACTGGGGCCAACGTCCTGACTTTC
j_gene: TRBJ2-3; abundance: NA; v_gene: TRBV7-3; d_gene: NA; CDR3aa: CASSPLRGLRDTQYF; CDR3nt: TGTGCCAGCAGCCCGCTTCGCGGCCTTAGAGATACGCAGTATTTT
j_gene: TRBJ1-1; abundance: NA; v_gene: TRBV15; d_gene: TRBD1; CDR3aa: CATSPGPGTEDTEAFF; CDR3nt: TGTGCCACCAGTCCAGGTCCCGGGACAGAGGACACTGAAGCTTTCTTT
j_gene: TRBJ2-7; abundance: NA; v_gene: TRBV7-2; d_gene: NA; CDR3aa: CASSFQDSYEQYF; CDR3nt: TGTGCCAGCAGCTTTCAGGATTCCTACGAGCAGTACTTC
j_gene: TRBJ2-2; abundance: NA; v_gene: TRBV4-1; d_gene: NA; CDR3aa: CASSQDRVSVTGELFF; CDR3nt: TGCGCCAGCAGCCAAGATCGGGTCTCGGTAACCGGGGAGCTGTTTTTT
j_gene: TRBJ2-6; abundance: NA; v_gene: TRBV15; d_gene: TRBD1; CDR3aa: CATSRRDRWSSGANVLTF; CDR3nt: TGTGCCACCAGCAGGAGGGACAGGTGGAGCTCTGGGGCCAACGTCCTGACTTTC
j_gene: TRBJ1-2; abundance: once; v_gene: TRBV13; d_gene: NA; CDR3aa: CASSPGGGYGYTF; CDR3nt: TGTGCCAGCAGCCCCGGGGGAGGCTATGGCTACACCTTC
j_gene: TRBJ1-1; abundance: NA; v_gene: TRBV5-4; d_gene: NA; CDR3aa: CASSPPPGEQGTAEAFF; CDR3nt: TGTGCCAGCAGCCCCCCGCCGGGTGAGCAGGGGACGGCTGAAGCTTTCTTT
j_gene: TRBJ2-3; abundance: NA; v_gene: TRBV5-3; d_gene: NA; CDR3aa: CARNGSGRLDTQYF; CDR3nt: TGTGCCAGAAATGGTTCAGGGCGTCTAGATACGCAGTATTTT
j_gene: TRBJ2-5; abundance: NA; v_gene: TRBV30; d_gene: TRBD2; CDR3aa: CAWTKAGLASETQYF; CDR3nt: TGTGCCTGGACCAAAGCGGGACTAGCAAGCGAGACCCAGTACTTC
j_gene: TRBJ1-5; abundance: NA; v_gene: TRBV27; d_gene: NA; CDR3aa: CASRAGLSNQPQHF; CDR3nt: TGTGCCAGCCGCGCAGGACTCAGCAATCAGCCCCAGCATTTT
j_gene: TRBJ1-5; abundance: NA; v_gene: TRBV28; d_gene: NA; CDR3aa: CASVPGLNQPQHF; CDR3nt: TGTGCCAGCGTCCCGGGACTTAATCAGCCCCAGCATTTT
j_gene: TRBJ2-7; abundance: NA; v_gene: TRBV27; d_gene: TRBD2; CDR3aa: CASSTLLAPSYEQYF; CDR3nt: TGTGCCAGCAGTACTCTACTAGCGCCGTCCTACGAGCAGTACTTC
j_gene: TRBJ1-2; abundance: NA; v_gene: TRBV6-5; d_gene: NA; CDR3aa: CASEQGYYGYTF; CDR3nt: TGTGCCAGCGAGCAGGGGTACTATGGCTACACCTTC
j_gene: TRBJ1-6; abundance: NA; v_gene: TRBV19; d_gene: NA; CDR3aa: CASSMDGASPLHF; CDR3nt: TGTGCCAGTAGTATGGACGGAGCTTCACCCCTCCACTTT
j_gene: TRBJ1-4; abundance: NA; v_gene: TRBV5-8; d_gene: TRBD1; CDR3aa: CASSERQGGRREKLFF; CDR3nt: TGTGCCAGCAGCGAACGACAGGGAGGAAGGCGTGAAAAACTGTTTTTT
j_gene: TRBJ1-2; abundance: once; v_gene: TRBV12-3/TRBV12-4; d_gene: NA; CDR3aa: CASSGTPNYGYTF; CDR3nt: TGTGCCAGCAGCGGGACACCCAACTATGGCTACACCTTC
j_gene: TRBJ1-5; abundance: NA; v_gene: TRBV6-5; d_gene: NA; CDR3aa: CASSLIGSWSNQPQHF; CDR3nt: TGTGCCAGCAGTTTAATAGGATCGTGGAGCAATCAGCCCCAGCATTTT
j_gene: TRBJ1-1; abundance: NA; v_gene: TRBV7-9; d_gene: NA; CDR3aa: CASSWPSGQGAFF; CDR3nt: TGTGCCAGCAGCTGGCCCTCGGGTCAGGGAGCTTTCTTT